This T cell receptor (beta chain) is from a study of T cells in Graves' hyperthyroidism and ophthalmopathy. General study results and limits: Most clonotypes that expanded in the thyroid above 0.001 also showed up in blood.

This CDR3 has 13 amino acids. Trimming left V 5 bases short and J 5 bases short, with 13 bases between. Per the germline V gene, CDR1 is SEHNR and CDR2 is FQNEAQ (reference sequence). There are a few counts of this clonotype. What it binds is not known. RNA transcripts provided the source from which TCR beta CDR3 regions were amplified. The HTBI primer set served for first-round RT-PCR of the TCR CDR3. TCRdb fed the multiplex PCR reads into MiXCR, producing one record per CDR3 protein. The sample holds under 700,000 distinct CDR3 sequences; around 46% are singletons and the top ten take just under 8.5%.

Sequencing input: peripheral blood or thyroid tissue (not recorded which). The TCR sequence derives from a woman younger than 35 with Graves' hyperthyroidism. The chain carries TRBV7-9 and TRBJ2-7; D gene ambiguous. The CDR3 DNA reads as TGTGCCAGCAGCCCCATGGGCCCGGACGAGCAGTACTTC. This codes for CASSPMGPDEQYF. Together with reference TRBV7-9 and TRBJ2-7, the CDR3 gives the full variable domain: DTGVSQNPRHKITKRGQNVTFRCDPISEHNRLYWYRQTLGQGPEFLTYFQNEAQLEKSRLLSDRFSAERPKGSFSTLEIQRTEQGDSAMYLCASSPMGPDEQYFGPGTRLTVT.